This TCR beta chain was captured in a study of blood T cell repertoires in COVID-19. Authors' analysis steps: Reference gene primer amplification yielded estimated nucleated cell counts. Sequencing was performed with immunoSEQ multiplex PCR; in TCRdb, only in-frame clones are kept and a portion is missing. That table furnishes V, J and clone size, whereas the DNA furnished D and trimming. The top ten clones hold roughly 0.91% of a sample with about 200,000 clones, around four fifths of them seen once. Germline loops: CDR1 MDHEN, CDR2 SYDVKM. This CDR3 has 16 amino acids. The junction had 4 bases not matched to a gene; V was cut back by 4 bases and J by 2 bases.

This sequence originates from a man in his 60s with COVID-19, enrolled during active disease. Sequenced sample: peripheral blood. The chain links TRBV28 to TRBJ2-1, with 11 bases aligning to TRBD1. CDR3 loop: CASSSPGQGAYNEQFF. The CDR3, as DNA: TGTGCCAGCAGTTCCCCGGGACAGGGGGCCTACAATGAGCAGTTCTTC.